Listed below are T cell receptor beta chains from one sample, sequenced in a study of Graves' ophthalmopathy and Graves' hyperthyroidism. MiXCR was run by TCRdb on the multiplex PCR reads, yielding one entry per CDR3 protein. This table has over 650,000 distinct CDR3 sequences, about two fifths appearing once. Sequenced material: peripheral blood. These receptor sequences come from an adult man with Graves' ophthalmopathy. Both conserved end residues are part of each CDR3. Fields, in order: CDR3 protein, CDR3 DNA, J gene, CDR3 length, D gene, V gene, clone size. A D gene is named only where the DNA matches it firmly. Clone size is stated in some rows and not others, as once, few, many or a class when expanded.

CASSERANEPYGYTF	TGTGCCAGCAGTGAACGGGCGAATGAGCCCTATGGCTACACCTTC	TRBJ1-2	15	NA	TRBV12-3/TRBV12-4	NA
CASSAQRGTEAFF	TGTGCCAGTTCTGCCCAACGGGGCACTGAAGCTTTCTTT	TRBJ1-1	13	NA	TRBV19	many
CASSQVGQGTQHF	TGCGCCAGCAGCCAAGTAGGACAGGGTACCCAGCATTTT	TRBJ1-5	13	TRBD1	TRBV4-3	NA
CASSLGSGGHTF	TGTGCCAGCAGCTTAGGGTCTGGGGGCCACACCTTC	TRBJ1-2	12	NA	TRBV5-4	NA
CSEGPLGGEQYF	TGCAGCGAAGGACCGCTCGGGGGAGAGCAGTACTTC	TRBJ2-7	12	NA	TRBV29-1	once
CASSLPARDSTNYGYTF	TGTGCCAGCAGCCTACCCGCCCGGGACAGCACTAACTATGGCTACACCTTC	TRBJ1-2	17	TRBD1	TRBV7-9	many
CASSPRWTNYGYTF	TGTGCCAGCAGCCCGAGGTGGACTAACTATGGCTACACCTTC	TRBJ1-2	14	NA	TRBV27	many
CASSPGSTEQYF	TGTGCCAGCAGTCCCGGATCAACTGAGCAGTACTTC	TRBJ2-7	12	NA	TRBV2	few
CASSDDRNTEAFF	TGTGCCAGCAGTGATGACAGAAACACTGAAGCTTTCTTT	TRBJ1-1	13	NA	TRBV25-1	NA
CSARDHVKGRGNQPQHF	TGCAGTGCTAGAGATCATGTAAAGGGCCGAGGGAATCAGCCCCAGCATTTT	TRBJ1-5	17	NA	TRBV20-1	few
CSVGTGVSDGYTF	TGCAGCGTCGGGACAGGGGTCTCGGATGGCTACACCTTC	TRBJ1-2	13	TRBD1	TRBV29-1	NA
CASSEARRFTGELFF	TGTGCCAGCAGTGAAGCGAGACGGTTCACCGGGGAGCTGTTTTTT	TRBJ2-2	15	NA	TRBV25-1	NA
CAISESSAETQYF	TGTGCCATCAGTGAGTCGAGTGCAGAGACCCAGTACTTC	TRBJ2-5	13	NA	TRBV10-3	many
CASSLASLGETQYF	TGTGCCAGCAGCTTAGCGTCCCTGGGGGAGACCCAGTACTTC	TRBJ2-5	14	NA	TRBV25-1	NA
CASRPGPTNEKLFF	TGTGCCAGCAGACCGGGTCCAACTAATGAAAAACTGTTTTTT	TRBJ1-4	14	NA	TRBV12-3/TRBV12-4	many
CASRTSSVYEQYF	TGTGCCAGCCGAACTTCCAGCGTCTACGAGCAGTACTTC	TRBJ2-7	13	NA	TRBV10-3	NA
CSARRAGFSGANVLTF	TGCAGTGCTAGGCGGGCAGGTTTCTCTGGGGCCAACGTCCTGACTTTC	TRBJ2-6	16	NA	TRBV20-1	many
CASSDRDASSYEQYF	TGTGCCAGCAGTGACCGGGACGCATCCTCCTACGAGCAGTACTTC	TRBJ2-7	15	NA	TRBV6-1	many
CASSLLGLAGGLQETQYF	TGTGCCAGCAGCTTGTTGGGACTAGCGGGGGGCCTCCAAGAGACCCAGTACTTC	TRBJ2-5	18	TRBD2	TRBV7-2	NA
CSARTPEGTGELFF	TGCAGTGCTAGGACGCCCGAAGGGACCGGGGAGCTGTTTTTT	TRBJ2-2	14	NA	TRBV20-1	NA
CASTPEPTSPLHF	TGTGCCAGCACCCCCGAGCCTACTTCACCCCTCCACTTT	TRBJ1-6	13	NA	TRBV2	many